Detailed here is one T cell receptor beta chain. Its antigen remains unidentified. No base quality information exists; no much larger clone differs at one position. The TCR beta CDR3 regions were amplified from RNA transcripts. A first-round RT-PCR of the TCR CDR3 used the HTBI primer set with the Qiagen OneStep RT-PCR kit. Libraries were constructed in a second round of multiplex PCR, after which size selection and purification were carried out. Sequencing of the libraries was done on an Illumina HiSeq2000 using paired-end 100 bp reads. On the study's bioinformatics: SOAPnuke was used to process the raw data, throwing out any read that contained adapters or uncalled bases, had a mean Phred below 15, or lacked an exact constant-primer or identifier match. High-quality paired reads were merged using COPE v1.2.5, and each unique nucleotide sequence was defined as a clonotype. MiTCR v1.1 was used to align clonotypes to the IMGT TRBV, TRBD and TRBJ reference segments. The analysis was restricted to V-J combinations with a frequency above 0.0001, which together covered 98% to 99.2% of the repertoires. The TCS score was defined as F50 (clonal expansion) divided by E x V (chaos), with BLOSUM62-based TCRdist calculated between CDR3 peptides within each V-J. Welch's t-statistics and random forest reduced 514 V-J features to around 14, which were used in a naive Bayes classifier (R e1071). The public sequencing data were trimmed at Q25 with fastp and processed into clonotypes with MiXCR by TCRdb, which kept only in-frame beta chains. CDR3 protein duplicates are merged, each entry listing the most common genes and DNA. None of the V and J calls come from the authors' own analysis; TCRdb made them. This sample has under 800,000 distinct CDR3 sequences in its table, and around 15% of those were observed once. About 9.4% of the sample goes to the ten largest clones.

Stable Graves' hyperthyroidism was defined as no progression to ophthalmopathy during 18 months of follow-up. The hyperthyroidism patients were between 18 and 65 years old and newly diagnosed, with a disease duration of less than 2 months. The study excluded patients with uncontrolled infections, other autoimmune diseases, pregnancy or lactation. Diagnoses were based on clinical symptoms, serum thyroxine and TRAb, thyroid ultrasound and orbital computed tomography. Ficoll-Paque density gradient centrifugation was used to isolate PBMCs from approximately 10 ml of fresh peripheral blood. Total RNA was extracted using Trizol reagent, and RNA quality was assessed on an Agilent 2100 Bioanalyzer. CDR1 DFQATT and CDR2 SNEGSKA were looked up in the germline V gene (reference sequence). The CDR3 goes from the cysteine to the phenylalanine over 15 residues. Of all the DNA, just the CDR3 is kept, 45 bases in frame from base 1.

This sample was included in a study of T cells in Graves' hyperthyroidism and ophthalmopathy (dated by TCRdb to the late 2010s). About the study as a whole: Peripheral blood was sampled at the time of initial diagnosis, prior to any treatment. To identify distinguishing TCR V-J signatures, a discovery cohort of about a hundred patients was used, comprising 43 with Graves' ophthalmopathy and roughly 60 with stable Graves' hyperthyroidism. TCR Vbeta CDR3 sequencing of around 130 peripheral blood samples (over 40 ophthalmopathy, about 80 hyperthyroidism and approximately 17 progressor patients) is reported in the paper. After blood sampling, hyperthyroidism patients were treated with methimazole at a starting dose of 30 mg daily, and ophthalmopathy patients were treated with high-dose intravenous methylprednisolone. Prospective prediction of ophthalmopathy was tested in an independent validation cohort consisting of under 20 hyperthyroidism patients and approximately 16 patients who later progressed to ophthalmopathy. Thyroid tissue and blood T-cell repertoires from more than 5 Graves' hyperthyroidism patients were also compared in the study. The 100 or so discovery patients were divided at random into training and test sets in a 7:3 ratio. Paper-wide results and their limitations: A model built on a 13 V-J signature distinguished ophthalmopathy from stable hyperthyroidism, reaching 85% to 90% sensitivity and 81.08% specificity in cross-validation and 80%/75% in testing. During validation, the model predicted progression to ophthalmopathy a median of approximately six months ahead of onset, with 60% to 71% sensitivity and 72.22% specificity. Blood samples also contained most of the expanded thyroid clonotypes (frequency above 0.001), which suggests that blood repertoires may reflect thyroid immune responses. No statistical method was used to fix the sample size in advance, and group allocation was not hidden from the investigators.

The rearrangement joined TRBV20-1 to TRBJ2-5; 11 bases in between match TRBD2. This TCR derives from a woman between 18 and 29 years old with Graves' hyperthyroidism. Sequencing used blood. The CDR3 region reads CTVSTSGIGQETQYF. The nucleotide sequence is given as TGCACTGTCTCGACTAGCGGGATTGGGCAAGAGACCCAGTACTTC.